This T cell receptor (beta chain) was sequenced during a study of cytomegalovirus exposure and HLA in healthy donors. About the study: Around 87 million unique TCRs, all from HLA-typed donors, were included in an early release of the data.

The study ran its PCR with 60 Vbeta and 13 Jbeta primers. The assay was immunoSEQ multiplex PCR, and TCRdb's table has in-frame clones only and misses some. The sample records 95,000 to 100,000 clones, approximately 79% being singletons. The CDR3 has 13 residues. Germline values: CDR1 GTSNPN, CDR2 SVGIG (reference sequence). V dropped 1 base and J dropped 6 bases, with 12 bases sitting between them. This TCR was sampled from a male donor in good health and CMV-seronegative. The source material was PBMCs. The rearrangement uses TRBV30 and TRBJ1-2, with D tentatively TRBD1 (5 bases). CDR3 coding DNA: TGTGCCTGGAGTGAAGGGGTTTTGGATGGCTACACCTTC. Translation: CAWSEGVLDGYTF. The full variable domain, with the rest looked up from reference TRBV30 and TRBJ1-2, is SQTIHQWPATLVQPVGSPLSLECTVEGTSNPNLYWYRQAAGRGLQLLFYSVGIGQISSEVPQNLSASRPQDRQFILSSKKLLLSDSGFYLCAWSEGVLDGYTFGSGTRLTVV.